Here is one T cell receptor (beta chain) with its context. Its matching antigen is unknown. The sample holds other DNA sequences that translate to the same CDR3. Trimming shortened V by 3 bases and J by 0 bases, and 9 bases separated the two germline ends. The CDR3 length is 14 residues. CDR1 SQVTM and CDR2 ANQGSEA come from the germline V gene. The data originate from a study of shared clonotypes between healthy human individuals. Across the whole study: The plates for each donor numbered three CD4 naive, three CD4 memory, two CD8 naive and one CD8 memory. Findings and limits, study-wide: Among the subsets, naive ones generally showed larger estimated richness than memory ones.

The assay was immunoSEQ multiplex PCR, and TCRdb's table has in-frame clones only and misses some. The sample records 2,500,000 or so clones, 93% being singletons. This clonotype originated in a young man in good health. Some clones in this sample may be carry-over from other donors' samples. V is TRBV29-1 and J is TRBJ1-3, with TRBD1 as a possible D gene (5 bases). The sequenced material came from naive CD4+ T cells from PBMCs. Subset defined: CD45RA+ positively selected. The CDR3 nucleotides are TGCAGCGTTGAGCAGGGCTTCTCTGGAAACACCATATATTTT. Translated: CSVEQGFSGNTIYF.